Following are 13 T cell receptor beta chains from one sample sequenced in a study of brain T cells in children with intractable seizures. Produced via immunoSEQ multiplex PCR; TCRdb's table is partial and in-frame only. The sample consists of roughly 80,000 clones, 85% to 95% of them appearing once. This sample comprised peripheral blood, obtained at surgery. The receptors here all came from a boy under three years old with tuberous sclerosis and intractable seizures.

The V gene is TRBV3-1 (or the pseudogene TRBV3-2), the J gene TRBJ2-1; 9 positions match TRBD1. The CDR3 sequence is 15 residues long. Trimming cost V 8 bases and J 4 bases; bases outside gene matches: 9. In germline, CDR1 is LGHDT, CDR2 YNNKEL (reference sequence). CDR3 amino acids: CASEGTGYTYNEQFF. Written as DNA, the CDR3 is TGTGCCAGCGAGGGGACAGGGTATACTTACAATGAGCAGTTCTTC.

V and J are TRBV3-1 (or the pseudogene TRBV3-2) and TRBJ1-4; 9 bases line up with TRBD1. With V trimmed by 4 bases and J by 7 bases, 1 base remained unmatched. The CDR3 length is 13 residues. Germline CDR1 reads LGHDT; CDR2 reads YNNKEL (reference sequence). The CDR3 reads CASSPGQGEKLFF. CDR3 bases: TGTGCCAGCAGCCCGGGACAGGGTGAAAAACTGTTTTTT.

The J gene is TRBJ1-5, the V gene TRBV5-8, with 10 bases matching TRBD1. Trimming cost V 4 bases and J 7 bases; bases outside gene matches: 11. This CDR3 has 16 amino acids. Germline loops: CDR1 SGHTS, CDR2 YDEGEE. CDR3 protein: CASSRDATGGRQPQHF. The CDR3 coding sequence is TGTGCCAGCAGCCGAGACGCGACAGGGGGCAGGCAGCCCCAGCATTTT.

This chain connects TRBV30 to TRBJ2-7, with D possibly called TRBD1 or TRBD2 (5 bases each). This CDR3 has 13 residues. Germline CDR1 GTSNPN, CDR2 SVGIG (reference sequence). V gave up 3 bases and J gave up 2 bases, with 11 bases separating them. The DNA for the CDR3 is TGTGCCTGGAGCCGGGACCGCCCCTACGAGCAGTACTTC. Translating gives CAWSRDRPYEQYF. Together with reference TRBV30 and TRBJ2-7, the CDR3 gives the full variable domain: SQTIHQWPATLVQPVGSPLSLECTVEGTSNPNLYWYRQAAGRGLQLLFYSVGIGQISSEVPQNLSASRPQDRQFILSSKKLLLSDSGFYLCAWSRDRPYEQYFGPGTRLTVT.

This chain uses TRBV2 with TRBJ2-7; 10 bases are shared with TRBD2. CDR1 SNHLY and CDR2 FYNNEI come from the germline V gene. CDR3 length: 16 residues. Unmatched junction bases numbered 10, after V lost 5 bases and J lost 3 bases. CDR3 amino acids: CASSTQGGTSVYEQYF. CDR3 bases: TGTGCCAGCAGTACACAGGGGGGGACTAGCGTCTACGAGCAGTACTTC. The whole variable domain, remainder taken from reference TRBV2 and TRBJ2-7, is EPEVTQTPSHQVTQMGQEVILRCVPISNHLYFYWYRQILGQKVEFLVSFYNNEISEKSEIFDDQFSVERPDGSNFTLKIRSTKLEDSAMYFCASSTQGGTSVYEQYFGPGTRLTVT.

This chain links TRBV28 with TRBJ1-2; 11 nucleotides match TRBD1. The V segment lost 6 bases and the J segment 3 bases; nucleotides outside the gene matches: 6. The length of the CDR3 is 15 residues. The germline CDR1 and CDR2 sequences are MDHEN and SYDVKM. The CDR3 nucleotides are TGTGCCAGCAGCAGACCGGGACAGGGGGACTATGGCTACACCTTC. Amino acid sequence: CASSRPGQGDYGYTF.

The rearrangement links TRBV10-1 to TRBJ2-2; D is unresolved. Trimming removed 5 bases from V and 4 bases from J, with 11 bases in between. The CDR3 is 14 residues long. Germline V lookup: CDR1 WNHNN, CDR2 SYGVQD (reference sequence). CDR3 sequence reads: CASSHIVGTGELFF. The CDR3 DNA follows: TGCGCCAGCAGTCATATAGTAGGCACCGGGGAGCTGTTTTTT.

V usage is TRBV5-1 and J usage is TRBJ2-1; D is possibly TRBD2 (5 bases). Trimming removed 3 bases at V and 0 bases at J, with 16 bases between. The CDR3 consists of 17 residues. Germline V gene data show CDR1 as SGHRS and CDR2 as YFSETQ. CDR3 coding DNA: TGCGCCAGCAGCTGGACTCTTCACCGATCCTCCTACAATGAGCAGTTCTTC. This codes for CASSWTLHRSSYNEQFF.

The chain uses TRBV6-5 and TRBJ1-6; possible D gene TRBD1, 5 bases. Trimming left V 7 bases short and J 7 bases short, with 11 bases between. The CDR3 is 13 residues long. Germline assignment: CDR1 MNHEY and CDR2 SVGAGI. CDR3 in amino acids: CASKGRTNSPLHF. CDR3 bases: TGTGCCAGCAAGGGGCGGACGAATTCACCCCTCCACTTT.

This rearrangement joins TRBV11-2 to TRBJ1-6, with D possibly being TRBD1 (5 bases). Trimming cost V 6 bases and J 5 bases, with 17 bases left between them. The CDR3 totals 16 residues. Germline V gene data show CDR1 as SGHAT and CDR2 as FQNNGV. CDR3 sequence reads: CASRLRGTENNSPLHF. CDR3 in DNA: TGTGCCAGCAGACTACGCGGGACGGAAAATAATTCACCCCTCCACTTT.

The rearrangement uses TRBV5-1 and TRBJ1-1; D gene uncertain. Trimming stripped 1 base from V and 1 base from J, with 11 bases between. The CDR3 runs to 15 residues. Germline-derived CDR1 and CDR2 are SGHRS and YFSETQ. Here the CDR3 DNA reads TGCGCCAGCAGCTTGCGGTCTGGATCGAACACTGAAGCTTTCTTT. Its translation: CASSLRSGSNTEAFF.

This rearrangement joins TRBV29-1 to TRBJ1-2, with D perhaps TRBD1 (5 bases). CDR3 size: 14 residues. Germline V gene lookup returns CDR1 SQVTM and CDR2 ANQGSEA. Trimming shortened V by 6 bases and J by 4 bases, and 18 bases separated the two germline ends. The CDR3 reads CSVPTDIEGYGYTF. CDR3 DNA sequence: TGCAGCGTCCCGACGGACATCGAGGGCTATGGCTACACCTTC.

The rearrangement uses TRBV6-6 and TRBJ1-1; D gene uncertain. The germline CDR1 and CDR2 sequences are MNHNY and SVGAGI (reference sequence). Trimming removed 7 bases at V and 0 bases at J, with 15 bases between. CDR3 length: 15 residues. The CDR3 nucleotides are TGTGCCAGCACCCCGGGCCCTCCTATGAACACTGAAGCTTTCTTT. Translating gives CASTPGPPMNTEAFF.